Following are 24 T cell receptor beta chains from one sample sequenced in a study of shared clonotypes between healthy human individuals. Assay used: immunoSEQ multiplex PCR; TCRdb lists only in-frame clones, some missing. The repertoire consists of hundreds of thousands of clones, with around three quarters occurring once and the leading ten covering 12%. Sample: PBMCs. These receptors came from a woman aged 40 to 49 in good health. Some clones in this sample may be carry-over from other donors' samples.

With regard to this clone: The sample holds other DNA sequences that translate to the same CDR3. The chain recombines TRBV19 with TRBJ1-2; D possibly corresponds to TRBD1 (5 bases). Germline CDR1 LNHDA, CDR2 SQIVND (reference sequence). The germline V and J ends were trimmed by 3 bases and 4 bases, with 9 bases remaining between them. This CDR3 comprises 13 residues. The CDR3 DNA follows: TGTGCCAGTAGTATGCGACAGCTCTATGGCTACACCTTC. Encoded protein: CASSMRQLYGYTF.

This clone came up once. The chain joins TRBV6-5 to TRBJ2-3; tentatively, D is TRBD2 (6 bases). V gave up 6 bases and J gave up 4 bases, with 14 bases separating them. Germline V gives CDR1 MNHEY, CDR2 SVGAGI. There are 14 residues in the CDR3. As DNA, the CDR3 is TGTGCCAGCAGCCCTTGGAGGGGTTCAGATACGCAGTATTTT. The encoded protein is CASSPWRGSDTQYF.

The CDR3 region is CASSLGQGRNTIYF. DNA of the CDR3: TGTGCCAGCTCACTCGGACAGGGGCGAAACACCATATATTTT. V gene TRBV18 combines with J gene TRBJ1-3; 9 nucleotides align to TRBD1. V gave up 4 bases and J gave up 5 bases; unmatched junction bases: 3. Per germline, CDR1 KGHSH and CDR2 LQKENI. This CDR3 is built from 14 residues.

The CDR3 DNA reads as TGCGCCAGCAGGGTAGCGGGGGGCAGGGAGACCCAGTACTTC. It encodes CASRVAGGRETQYF. The chain is built from TRBV5-1 and TRBJ2-5; 10 bases align to TRBD2. Germline V CDR1 and CDR2: SGHRS, YFSETQ. The CDR3 consists of 14 residues. With V trimmed by 5 bases and J by 5 bases, 6 bases remained unmatched.

The chain has TRBV7-9 and TRBJ1-3, with 7 nucleotides matching TRBD1. V shed 5 bases, J shed 0 bases, and the junction held 7 bases outside the gene matches. This CDR3 has 16 amino acids. Germline assignment: CDR1 SEHNR and CDR2 FQNEAQ (reference sequence). CDR3 sequence (DNA): TGTGCCAGCAGCCGCCAGGGGGGCGGCTCTGGAAACACCATATATTTT. Translated: CASSRQGGGSGNTIYF.

The chain uses TRBV5-1 and TRBJ2-1; TRBD2 aligns across 8 bases. Germline V CDR1 and CDR2: SGHRS, YFSETQ. J gave up 4 bases and V 5 bases, and 5 bases lay outside the gene matches. CDR3 length: 14 residues. The CDR3 sequence: CASRTSGGYNEQFF. CDR3 nucleotide sequence: TGCGCCAGCAGAACTAGCGGAGGATACAATGAGCAGTTCTTC.

The V gene is TRBV7-2, the J gene TRBJ1-2, with 9 bases lining up with TRBD1. Germline assignment: CDR1 SGHTA and CDR2 FQGNSA. The CDR3 is made up of 14 amino acids. Unmatched junction bases numbered 8, after V lost 5 bases and J lost 7 bases. For the CDR3, the DNA is TGTGCCAGCAGCCAAAGGAGGACAGGGGCTGGCTACACCTTC. It yields the protein CASSQRRTGAGYTF.

This chain uses TRBV19 with TRBJ2-7, with TRBD2 as a possible D gene (6 bases). The ends were cut back, 6 bases at V and 4 bases at J, with 19 bases in the middle. CDR3 length: 15 residues. CDR1 is LNHDA, CDR2 SQIVND, per germline (reference sequence). CDR3: CASRFAASEYYEQYF. CDR3 bases: TGTGCCAGTAGGTTTGCGGCTAGCGAATATTACGAGCAGTACTTC. Complete variable domain (other parts from reference TRBV19 and TRBJ2-7): DGGITQSPKYLFRKEGQNVTLSCEQNLNHDAMYWYRQDPGQGLRLIYYSQIVNDFQKGDIAEGYSVSREKKESFPLTVTSAQKNPTAFYLCASRFAASEYYEQYFGPGTRLTVT.

The CDR3 region is CASSFDQETQYF. The CDR3 region has the DNA TGTGCCAGCAGCTTCGACCAAGAGACCCAGTACTTC. V gene TRBV9 combines with J gene TRBJ2-5; D is unresolved. Germline CDR1 is SGDLS and CDR2 is YYNGEE. This CDR3 is built from 12 residues. V was clipped by 4 bases and J by 0 bases, with 4 bases between them.

This clone was seen once. This chain joins TRBV7-9 and TRBJ2-7, with 9 bases matching TRBD2. The CDR3 loop spans 15 amino acids. Trimming removed 5 bases from V and 6 bases from J; junction bases left unmatched: 11. The germline CDR1 and CDR2 sequences are SEHNR and FQNEAQ (reference sequence). DNA for the CDR3: TGTGCCAGCAGCCGCCTGGCGGGAGGGCCCGTCGAGCAGTACTTC. It translates to CASSRLAGGPVEQYF.

To note about this clone: This likely came from a read error, as a far larger clone is one base away. Written as DNA, the CDR3 is TGCGCCAGCAGCTTGGGCGTTGTAGATACCTCTGGGGCCAACGTCCTGGCTTTC. It codes for CASSLGVVDTSGANVLAF. V usage is TRBV5-1 and J usage is TRBJ2-6; D may be TRBD1 (5 bases). Germline CDR1 is SGHRS and CDR2 is YFSETQ. The CDR3 is 18 residues long.

V usage is TRBV28 and J usage is TRBJ2-3; TRBD2 aligns across 8 bases. The junction had 8 bases not matched to a gene; V was cut back by 4 bases and J by 5 bases. CDR3 length: 15 amino acids. Germline lookup yields CDR1 MDHEN and CDR2 SYDVKM. The CDR3 nucleotides are TGTGCCAGCAGTTCCCCTGGACTAGCTCGAGATACGCAGTATTTT. Amino acids: CASSSPGLARDTQYF.

The J gene is TRBJ1-5, the V gene TRBV6-1, with TRBD1 matching over 7 bases. This CDR3 contains 15 residues. With V trimmed by 4 bases and J by 2 bases, 5 bases remained unmatched. Germline CDR1 reads MNHNS; CDR2 reads SASEGT. The CDR3 loop reads CASSVEGAGNQPQHF. The CDR3 DNA reads as TGTGCCAGCAGTGTGGAGGGGGCCGGCAATCAGCCCCAGCATTTT.

This clone was observed a few times. The chain employs TRBV9 and TRBJ1-1; D perhaps matches TRBD1 (6 bases). CDR3 size: 16 residues. Germline values: CDR1 SGDLS, CDR2 YYNGEE. V was shortened by 4 bases and J by 5 bases, with 21 bases between the two germline ends. CDR3 coding DNA: TGTGCCAGCAGCCCTCGAGGGGGGGCCGGGAGGACTGAAGCTTTCTTT. Protein sequence: CASSPRGGAGRTEAFF.

This chain uses TRBV6-1 with TRBJ1-2, with D maybe TRBD1 (5 bases). CDR1 is MNHNS and CDR2 is SASEGT in the germline V gene. Trimming left V 3 bases short and J 5 bases short, with 13 bases between. The CDR3 runs 14 residues. The CDR3 coding sequence is TGTGCCAGCAGTGATGGCAGGTGGGGGTATGGCTACACCTTC. Translation: CASSDGRWGYGYTF.

Only a few counts were recorded for this clone. V gene TRBV7-9 combines with J gene TRBJ2-3, with 8 bases identical to TRBD2. This CDR3 region has 16 residues. In germline, CDR1 is SEHNR, CDR2 FQNEAQ (reference sequence). J was trimmed by 2 bases and V by 4 bases; bases with no gene match: 8. CDR3 DNA sequence: TGTGCCAGCAGCTCAGTTAGCGGGGCTCACACAGATACGCAGTATTTT. This sequence encodes CASSSVSGAHTDTQYF.

This sequence joins TRBV10-3 and TRBJ2-2, with 10 nucleotides matching TRBD2. Per the germline V gene, CDR1 is ENHRY and CDR2 is SYGVKD. The CDR3 length is 17 residues. V lost 2 bases and J lost 8; bases outside the gene matches: 11. The CDR3, as DNA: TGTGCCATCAGTGAGCTAGCGGGAGTTCCCTTCGTAGGGGAGCTGTTTTTT. As protein: CAISELAGVPFVGELFF.

Comment on this clone: No conserved phenylalanine or tryptophan ends this CDR3, so it is likely a read error. No DNA is shown, since the ends of the CDR3 on it are uncertain; the CDR3 is the one TCRdb lists. The rearrangement uses TRBV2 and TRBJ1-2; the D segment call TRBD1 is taken from the table without a DNA check. A total of 12 residues make up the CDR3, ends included. Germline V gene sequence: CDR1 SNHLY, CDR2 FYNNEI. The CDR3 reads CASSEGWTALLL.

This sequence joins TRBV29-1 and TRBJ2-4; D is unclear. Between the trimmed V and J ends, which lost 0 bases and 10 bases, there was a span of 7 bases. The CDR3 length is 11 residues. Germline V gene data show CDR1 as SQVTM and CDR2 as ANQGSEA. The CDR3 DNA reads as TGCAGCGTTGAAGAAGTAAGGATTCAGTACTTC. Protein product: CSVEEVRIQYF. Full variable domain (rest looked up from reference TRBV29-1 and TRBJ2-4): SAVISQKPSRDICQRGTSLTIQCQVDSQVTMMFWYRQQPGQSLTLIATANQGSEATYESGFVIDKFPISRPNLTFSTLTVSNMSPEDSSIYLCSVEEVRIQYFGAGTRLSVL.

The chain joins TRBV10-3 to TRBJ1-1, with D maybe TRBD1 (6 bases). This CDR3 is built from 18 residues. CDR1 is ENHRY, CDR2 SYGVKD, per germline. The V end lost 0 bases, the J end lost 5 bases, and 22 bases lay between the germline ends. CDR3 coding DNA: TGTGCCATCAGTGAGTCATGGGGATTACAGGGAGAGAGGACTGAAGCTTTCTTT. Its protein is CAISESWGLQGERTEAFF.

This sequence joins TRBV5-1 and TRBJ1-1; tentatively, D is TRBD1 (5 bases). CDR3 size: 14 residues. V lost 4 bases, J lost 2 bases, and 12 bases lay in between. Per the germline V gene, CDR1 is SGHRS and CDR2 is YFSETQ. The CDR3 spells CASSRGTSNTEAFF. The DNA of the CDR3 is TGCGCCAGCAGCCGCGGGACGTCTAACACTGAAGCTTTCTTT.

V is TRBV5-4 and J is TRBJ2-1, with D possibly TRBD1 on 5 matching bases. Trimming pared 4 bases from V and 7 bases from J, leaving 15 bases between. The CDR3 consists of 14 residues. Germline V CDR1 and CDR2: SGHNT, YYREEE (reference sequence). In nucleotides, the CDR3 is TGTGCCAGCAGCCCTGGGCAGGGTTTTAATGAGCAGTTCTTC. Translation gives CASSPGQGFNEQFF.

Comments on this clone: Additional DNA sequences in this sample encode the identical CDR3. The rearrangement uses TRBV28 and TRBJ1-5, with D hard to call. Germline V gene data show CDR1 as MDHEN and CDR2 as SYDVKM. The CDR3 has 14 amino acids. V was shortened by 3 bases and J by 4 bases, with 10 bases between the two germline ends. The CDR3: CASSLVQINQPQHF. CDR3 in DNA: TGTGCCAGCAGTTTGGTACAGATTAATCAGCCCCAGCATTTT. The full variable domain, in which reference TRBV28 and TRBJ1-5 provide the parts outside the CDR3, is DVKVTQSSRYLVKRTGEKVFLECVQDMDHENMFWYRQDPGLGLRLIYFSYDVKMKEKGDIPEGYSVSREKKERFSLILESASTNQTSMYLCASSLVQINQPQHFGDGTRLSIL.

This clone occurred a few times. The rearrangement joins TRBV30 to TRBJ2-1; 10 bases are shared with TRBD2. CDR1 GTSNPN and CDR2 SVGIG come from the germline V gene (reference sequence). V shed 3 bases and J 6 bases; nucleotides not matched to a gene: 5. CDR3 length: 14 amino acids. CDR3 in amino acids: CAWRTGTSANEQFF. The DNA for the CDR3 is TGTGCCTGGAGAACCGGGACTAGCGCCAATGAGCAGTTCTTC.